This T cell receptor (beta chain) was profiled in a study of immune evolution from preneoplasia to lung adenocarcinoma. The sample holds a few counts of this clone. What it binds is unknown. TCRdb's copy holds only in-frame clones and misses some; the assay was immunoSEQ multiplex PCR. Altogether about 6,100 clones are present, approximately 80% being singletons, with the ten largest covering 6% to 7%. The ends were cut back, 5 bases at V and 3 bases at J, with 11 bases in the middle. The CDR3 spans 14 residues. The germline gives CDR1 PRHDT, CDR2 FYEKMQ (reference sequence). Patients had resection in Japan or China between about 2013 and 2017. Each case's diagnosis was confirmed by two pathologists on H&E. The study, taken as a whole, reports: Top clone frequencies peaked in normal lung, apparently declining through invasive adenocarcinoma. Clonality was highest in normal lung, lower in later-stage lesions apparently.

The sequence was collected from a donor of 70 years or more with lung adenocarcinoma. The sample was FFPE adjacent normal lung tissue. The V and J genes are TRBV13 and TRBJ1-5; D may be TRBD1 (5 bases). Here the CDR3 reads CASSPTVYNQPQHF. CDR3 nucleotide sequence: TGTGCCAGCAGCCCGACAGTTTACAATCAGCCCCAGCATTTT.